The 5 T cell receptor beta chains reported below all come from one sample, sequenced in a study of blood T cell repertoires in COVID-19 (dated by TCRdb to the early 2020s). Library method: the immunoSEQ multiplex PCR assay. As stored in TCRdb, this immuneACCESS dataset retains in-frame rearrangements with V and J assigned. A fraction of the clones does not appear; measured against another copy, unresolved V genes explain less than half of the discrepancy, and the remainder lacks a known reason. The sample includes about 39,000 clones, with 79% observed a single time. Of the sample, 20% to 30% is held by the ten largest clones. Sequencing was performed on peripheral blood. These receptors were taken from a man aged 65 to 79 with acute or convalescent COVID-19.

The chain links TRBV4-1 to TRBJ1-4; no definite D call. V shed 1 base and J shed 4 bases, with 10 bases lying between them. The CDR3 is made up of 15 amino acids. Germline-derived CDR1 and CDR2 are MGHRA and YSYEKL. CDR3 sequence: CASSQVSGGNEKLFF. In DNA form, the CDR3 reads TGCGCCAGCAGCCAAGTAAGCGGAGGTAATGAAAAACTGTTTTTT.

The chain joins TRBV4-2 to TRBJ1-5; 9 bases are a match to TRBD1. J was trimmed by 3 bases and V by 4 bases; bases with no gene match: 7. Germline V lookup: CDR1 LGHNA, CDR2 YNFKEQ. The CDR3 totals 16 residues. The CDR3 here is CASSRSGTGINQPQHF. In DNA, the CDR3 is TGTGCCAGCAGCCGTTCCGGGACAGGGATCAATCAGCCCCAGCATTTT.

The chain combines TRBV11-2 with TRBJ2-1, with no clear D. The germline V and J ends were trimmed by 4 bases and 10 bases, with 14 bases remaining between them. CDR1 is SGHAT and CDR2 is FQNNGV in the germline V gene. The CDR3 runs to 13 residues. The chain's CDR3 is CASSYSRLTEQFF. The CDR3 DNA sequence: TGTGCCAGCAGCTATTCCCGACTCACCGAGCAGTTCTTC. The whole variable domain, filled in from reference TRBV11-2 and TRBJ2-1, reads EAGVAQSPRYKIIEKRQSVAFWCNPISGHATLYWYQQILGQGPKLLIQFQNNGVVDDSQLPKDRFSAERLKGVDSTLKIQPAKLEDSAVYLCASSYSRLTEQFFGPGTRLTVL.

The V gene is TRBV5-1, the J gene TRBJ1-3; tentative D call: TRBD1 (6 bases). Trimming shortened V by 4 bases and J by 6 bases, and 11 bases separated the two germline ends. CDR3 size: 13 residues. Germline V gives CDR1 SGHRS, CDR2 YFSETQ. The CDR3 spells CASSVGAENTIYF. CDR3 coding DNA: TGCGCCAGCAGCGTGGGGGCTGAAAACACCATATATTTT.

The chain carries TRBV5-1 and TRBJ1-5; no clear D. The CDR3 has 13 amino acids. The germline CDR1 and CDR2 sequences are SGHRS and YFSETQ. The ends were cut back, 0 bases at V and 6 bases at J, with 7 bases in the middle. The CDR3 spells CASSLVPGQPQHF. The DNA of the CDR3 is TGCGCCAGCAGCTTGGTCCCGGGTCAGCCCCAGCATTTT.